This T cell receptor beta chain stems from a study of identical twins. CDR1 is SSHAT and CDR2 is FNYEAQ in the germline V gene (reference sequence). The CDR3 covers 13 residues. Trimming cost V 1 base and J 8 bases, with 9 bases left between them. Template switching, a step in the protocol, added a universal primer site, and cDNA carried unique molecular identifiers. TCRdb re-called the 5' RACE reads with MiXCR, one entry per CDR3 protein. The sample carries about 330,000 distinct CDR3 sequences, over 9% recorded once. This clonotype was detected many times. Its antigen is not identified. Overall study findings and caveats: Insertions were reduced in abundant cord blood beta clonotypes but not in memory repertoires. Without tracking the same donors, conclusions rested on cross-sectional statistical analysis.

The data also belong to a second study, concerning yellow fever vaccine responses in identical twins.

The chain joins TRBV7-7 to TRBJ2-1; weak D call: TRBD1 (6 bases). The clonotype was recovered from a woman aged 18-35 years in good health. The sequenced material came from CD8+ T cells sorted from blood. CDR3 DNA: TGTGCCAGCAGCTTAGGACAGGCCGATGAGCAGTTCTTC. Residues: CASSLGQADEQFF.